This T cell receptor beta chain stems from a study of cytomegalovirus exposure and HLA in healthy donors. Study results and caveats: In vitro checks showed that three CMV-associated chains really do target CMV antigens.

Note on this clone: Its specificity is unknown.

Assay used: immunoSEQ multiplex PCR; TCRdb lists only in-frame clones, some missing. The data hold 110,000 to 150,000 clones, with about nine tenths observed a single time. Germline loops: CDR1 MGHDK, CDR2 SYGVNS. This CDR3 has 12 residues. V lost 4 bases, J lost 10 bases, and 12 bases lay in between. Sequencing input: PBMCs. The TCR was taken from a young man in good health and CMV-seronegative. This chain links TRBV25-1 with TRBJ2-3; possible D gene TRBD2, 6 bases. The CDR3: CASSALADAQYF. The CDR3 DNA is TGTGCCAGCAGTGCTTTAGCGGATGCGCAGTATTTT.